Shown below are 28 T cell receptor beta chains from a single sample sequenced in a study of T cells in Graves' hyperthyroidism and ophthalmopathy. Amplification of TCR beta CDR3 regions used RNA as the template. Researchers ran a first-round RT-PCR on the TCR CDR3 using the HTBI primer set. TCRdb independently ran MiXCR on the multiplex PCR reads; one entry per CDR3 protein. The data hold some 370,000 distinct CDR3 sequences, with about a sixth observed a single time. The sequenced sample was blood. Receptor source: a woman aged 25 to 45 with Graves' hyperthyroidism that later progressed to Graves' ophthalmopathy.

This clonotype occurred many times. This chain joins TRBV12-3 or TRBV12-4 and TRBJ1-4; no reliable D call. The CDR3 extends over 17 amino acids. Trimming took 5 bases from V and 5 from J, leaving 21 bases between them. The CDR3: CASSHVRSETKNEKLFF. The CDR3 coding sequence is TGTGCCAGCAGTCACGTACGGTCCGAAACGAAAAATGAAAAACTGTTTTTT.

The rearrangement joins TRBV7-2 to TRBJ2-7; TRBD2 aligns across 8 bases. This CDR3 comprises 16 residues. Germline CDR1 SGHTA, CDR2 FQGNSA. V was clipped by 5 bases and J by 4 bases; unmatched bases: 13. This CDR3 is CASSPSPGRAVYEQYF. CDR3 nucleotide sequence: TGTGCCAGCAGCCCCTCTCCCGGGAGGGCCGTGTACGAGCAGTACTTC.

This clonotype came up a few times. The chain recombines TRBV10-3 with TRBJ1-2; a possible D gene is TRBD1 (6 bases). The germline CDR1 and CDR2 sequences are ENHRY and SYGVKD. V shed 4 bases and J shed 4 bases, with 22 bases lying between them. The CDR3 is 17 amino acids. The CDR3 nucleotides are TGTGCCATCAGTGGTCCTACAAAACCCGACAGGACCTATGGCTACACCTTC. This encodes CAISGPTKPDRTYGYTF.

This clonotype was detected only a few times. The rearrangement links TRBV7-9 to TRBJ1-1; 11 positions match TRBD1. The CDR3 is 12 amino acids. J gave up 10 bases and V 5 bases, and 3 bases lay outside the gene matches. Germline V gene sequence: CDR1 SEHNR, CDR2 FQNEAQ (reference sequence). The DNA of the CDR3 is TGTGCCAGCAGCAGGACAGGGGGCGGAGCTTTCTTT. Encoded protein: CASSRTGGGAFF.

This clonotype was picked up many times. This rearrangement joins TRBV7-9 to TRBJ1-1; 7 positions match TRBD1. V lost 2 bases to trimming and J lost 0 bases; unmatched junction nucleotides: 3. CDR1 and CDR2 (germline): SEHNR, FQNEAQ (reference sequence). CDR3 length: 15 residues. CDR3 coding DNA: TGTGCCAGCAGCTTATCAGGACAGGTGAACACTGAAGCTTTCTTT. This sequence encodes CASSLSGQVNTEAFF.

This chain joins TRBV12-3 or TRBV12-4 and TRBJ1-1; no reliable D call. V was pared by 7 bases and J by 6 bases, with 12 bases between. This CDR3 contains 12 residues. CDR3 residues: CASTPDTSEAFF. The DNA of the CDR3 is TGTGCCAGCACCCCAGACACCTCTGAAGCTTTCTTT.

This clonotype has only a few counts. This chain connects TRBV4-1 to TRBJ2-5; 11 bases line up with TRBD2. The trim removed 1 base at V and 4 bases at J, leaving 5 bases unmatched. Per the germline V gene, CDR1 is MGHRA and CDR2 is YSYEKL. The CDR3 totals 16 residues. The CDR3: CASSQVLTSGIETQYF. CDR3 sequence (DNA): TGCGCCAGCAGCCAAGTATTGACTAGCGGGATAGAGACCCAGTACTTC.

This chain joins TRBV4-1 and TRBJ1-2; TRBD1 agrees at 9 bases. Germline CDR1 and CDR2: MGHRA and YSYEKL. V lost 0 bases, J lost 7 bases, and 6 bases stayed unmatched. The CDR3 sequence is 15 residues long. The CDR3 loop reads CASSQEPTGGFGYTF. The CDR3 nucleotides read TGCGCCAGCAGCCAAGAACCAACAGGGGGCTTTGGCTACACCTTC.

This clonotype was found many times. The genes are TRBV7-8 and TRBJ1-2; a weak D match, TRBD1 (6 bases). Germline V lookup: CDR1 SGHVS, CDR2 FQNEAQ. Trimming removed 5 bases at V and 8 bases at J, with 15 bases between. The CDR3 spans 13 residues. CDR3 DNA: TGTGCCAGCAGCCCTTACAGGGATGGAGGCTACACCTTC. Translation: CASSPYRDGGYTF.

The CDR3, as DNA: TGCAGTGCGGCAGACAGGAATCTCGGGGGTGGCTACACCTTC. As protein: CSAADRNLGGGYTF. The chain combines TRBV20-1 with TRBJ1-2; TRBD1 might be the D (6 bases). The CDR3 is 14 amino acids. Per germline, CDR1 DFQATT and CDR2 SNEGSKA (reference sequence). V dropped 6 bases and J dropped 7 bases, with 21 bases sitting between them.

In this sample, this clonotype turned up many times. The genes are TRBV2 and TRBJ2-7; TRBD2 matches at 7 bases. This CDR3 is 15 amino acids long. The germline V gene encodes CDR1 SNHLY and CDR2 FYNNEI. V lost 0 bases, J lost 7 bases, and 9 bases stayed unmatched. The CDR3 DNA reads TGTGCCAGCAGTGAAGCGCTTCGGGGGGAGGGGGAGCAGTACTTC. This encodes CASSEALRGEGEQYF.

The rearrangement joins TRBV14 to TRBJ2-1; 11 bases fit TRBD2. CDR3 length: 18 residues. Germline V CDR1 and CDR2: SGHDN, FVKESK. Unmatched junction bases numbered 15, after V lost 3 bases and J lost 8 bases. CDR3: CASSHRPSIAGGVYEQFF. The CDR3 DNA follows: TGTGCCAGCAGCCACCGACCCTCGATAGCGGGAGGGGTCTATGAGCAGTTCTTC.

In regard to this clonotype: This may be a read error: a much more frequent sequence differs by one nucleotide. As DNA, the CDR3 is TGTGCCAGCAGTTTTTGGGATGAGCAGTTCTTC. This gives the protein CASSFWDEQFF. This sequence joins TRBV27 and TRBJ2-1; D uncertain. This CDR3 has 11 residues. With 3 bases removed from V and 8 bases from J, the gap between germline ends came to 5 bases. Germline CDR1 and CDR2: MNHEY and SMNVEV (reference sequence).

This clonotype was counted at least ten times. V usage is TRBV5-1 and J usage is TRBJ2-7; D is possibly TRBD2 (5 bases). Germline CDR1 is SGHRS and CDR2 is YFSETQ. The CDR3 length is 13 residues. V was shortened by 2 bases and J by 7 bases, with 13 bases between the two germline ends. For the CDR3, the DNA is TGCGCCAGCAGCTTTGGACGGGATCAGGAGCAGTACTTC. This translates into CASSFGRDQEQYF.

This clonotype has a handful of counts. A much larger clone lies a single base off, so this may be a read error. This chain joins TRBV12-3 or TRBV12-4 and TRBJ1-4; no clear D. The V and J ends lost 1 base and 8 bases respectively, with 8 bases between them. CDR3 length: 13 residues. CDR3: CASSLGGSEKLFF. Here the CDR3 DNA reads TGTGCCAGCAGTTTAGGCGGGTCCGAAAAACTGTTTTTT.

This clonotype has more than one count but fewer than ten. V is TRBV5-4 and J is TRBJ1-1; no clear D. The V end was cut by 4 bases, the J end by 0 bases, with 13 bases between. Germline CDR1 SGHNT, CDR2 YYREEE (reference sequence). The CDR3 consists of 15 residues. CDR3 nucleotides: TGTGCCAGCAGCCCTAGTGGGGAAATGAACACTGAAGCTTTCTTT. Its protein product is CASSPSGEMNTEAFF.

This clonotype turned up a few times. The chain is built from TRBV9 and TRBJ2-1; either TRBD1 or TRBD2 may supply D (7 bases each). CDR1 and CDR2 (germline): SGDLS, YYNGEE. This CDR3 contains 18 residues. Trimming stripped 0 bases from V and 2 bases from J, with 18 bases between. DNA of the CDR3: TGTGCCAGCAGCGTAGTCAGCGGGGCAGGGGGAACCTACAATGAGCAGTTCTTC. This translates into CASSVVSGAGGTYNEQFF.

This clonotype was recorded a few times. This sequence joins TRBV4-1 and TRBJ1-3; D is undetermined. This CDR3 region has 17 residues. Germline CDR1 reads MGHRA; CDR2 reads YSYEKL. V lost 1 base to trimming and J lost 0 bases, with 13 bases between them. In DNA form, the CDR3 reads TGCGCCAGCAGCCAAGTAAGAGCCGATAGCTCTGGAAACACCATATATTTT. Translating it yields CASSQVRADSSGNTIYF.

This clonotype was detected ten times or more. The V call is TRBV28, the J call TRBJ2-7; 7 bases agree with TRBD2. V lost 5 bases, J lost 3 bases, and 7 bases stayed unmatched. The CDR3 length is 14 residues. CDR1 is MDHEN, CDR2 SYDVKM, per germline. CDR3 sequence (DNA): TGTGCCAGCAGTGCGGGGGTAATTGGCTACGAGCAGTACTTC. Its translation is CASSAGVIGYEQYF.

This clonotype was detected ten times or more. The chain is built from TRBV2 and TRBJ2-2; D is perhaps TRBD2 (6 bases). The CDR3 is 14 residues long. Trimming removed 7 bases from V and 0 bases from J, with 9 bases in between. Germline V lookup: CDR1 SNHLY, CDR2 FYNNEI. This CDR3 is CASKQRANTGELFF. The DNA of the CDR3 is TGTGCCAGCAAGCAGCGGGCGAACACCGGGGAGCTGTTTTTT.

The V call is TRBV27, the J call TRBJ1-1; D unresolved. From germline, CDR1 is MNHEY and CDR2 SMNVEV (reference sequence). The CDR3 runs to 14 residues. Trimming shortened V by 6 bases and J by 1 base, and 12 bases separated the two germline ends. CDR3 protein: CASRRIPGNTEAFF. CDR3 in DNA: TGTGCCAGCAGGAGGATTCCCGGGAACACTGAAGCTTTCTTT.

This clonotype came up many times. The J gene is TRBJ1-5, the V gene TRBV7-2, with D hard to call. V was shortened by 5 bases and J by 5 bases, with 10 bases between the two germline ends. Germline assignment: CDR1 SGHTA and CDR2 FQGNSA. The CDR3 spans 13 residues. CDR3 region: CASSPNGDQPQHF. For the CDR3, the DNA is TGTGCCAGCAGCCCAAATGGAGATCAGCCCCAGCATTTT.

The CDR3 region has the DNA TGTGCCAGCAGTTCCTTGATCCGGGAGTTGAATTACGAGCAGTACTTC. It yields the protein CASSSLIRELNYEQYF. The genes are TRBV28 and TRBJ2-7; tentatively, D is TRBD2 (6 bases). The ends were cut back, 4 bases at V and 4 bases at J, with 20 bases in the middle. This CDR3 has 16 amino acids. Germline values: CDR1 MDHEN, CDR2 SYDVKM.

This clonotype appeared many times. The rearrangement links TRBV11-2 to TRBJ1-3; D might be TRBD1 (5 bases). CDR3 length equals 17 residues. V dropped 0 bases and J dropped 4 bases, with 16 bases sitting between them. Germline CDR1 reads SGHAT; CDR2 reads FQNNGV. CDR3 sequence: CASSLDFGGTEGNTIYF. The CDR3 coding sequence is TGTGCCAGCAGCTTAGATTTCGGGGGTACAGAAGGAAACACCATATATTTT. The full variable domain, with the rest looked up from reference TRBV11-2 and TRBJ1-3, is EAGVAQSPRYKIIEKRQSVAFWCNPISGHATLYWYQQILGQGPKLLIQFQNNGVVDDSQLPKDRFSAERLKGVDSTLKIQPAKLEDSAVYLCASSLDFGGTEGNTIYFGEGSWLTVV.

This clonotype was observed at least ten times. The chain recombines TRBV2 with TRBJ2-7; no clear D gene. CDR1 is SNHLY, CDR2 FYNNEI, per germline. The CDR3 runs 13 residues. The V and J ends lost 4 bases and 3 bases respectively, with 10 bases between them. The CDR3 sequence: CASSALRIYEQYF. In nucleotides, the CDR3 is TGTGCCAGCAGTGCTCTCAGAATCTACGAGCAGTACTTC.

Ten or more counts support this clonotype. This chain links TRBV28 with TRBJ1-5; 11 positions agree with TRBD1. Germline CDR1 is MDHEN and CDR2 is SYDVKM. The trim removed 10 bases at V and 6 bases at J, leaving 14 bases unmatched. There are 16 residues in the CDR3. CDR3 amino acids: CAIARDRGAPSQPQHF. In DNA, the CDR3 is TGTGCCATCGCCCGGGACAGGGGGGCCCCTAGTCAGCCCCAGCATTTT.

A few counts support this clonotype. The junction does not match germline at one end; this may be a read error. V usage is TRBV11-2 and J usage is TRBJ2-1; no clear D. CDR1 is SGHAT, CDR2 FQNNGV, per germline. The CDR3 totals 15 residues. The DNA for the CDR3 is TGTGCCAGCAGCTTAGCCCCGCGGACCTACAATGAGCGGTTCTTC. As protein: CASSLAPRTYNERFF.

This clonotype showed up many times. This chain links TRBV5-1 with TRBJ1-2; 7 positions agree with TRBD1. The ends lost 0 bases at V and 5 bases at J; junction bases unmatched: 16. The CDR3 loop spans 18 amino acids. Germline V gene data show CDR1 as SGHRS and CDR2 as YFSETQ. CDR3 sequence: CASSLAGQGGDGRYGYTF. Written as DNA, the CDR3 is TGCGCCAGCAGCTTGGCGGGACAAGGGGGCGACGGTCGGTATGGCTACACCTTC.